Sequencing of this TCR beta chain was carried out in a study of radiation and T cells in renal cell carcinoma. Whole-study findings and limits: From baseline, blood top tumor clonotypes peaked at 2 weeks post-radiation.

TCRdb keeps only in-frame clones here, not all; method: immunoSEQ multiplex PCR. The repertoire has approximately 79,000 clones, around 80% of them found once; the top ten carry approximately 5%. This clone was picked up a small number of times. What it binds is unknown. Time point given: blood 2 weeks post-SBRT. Treatment in this sample: 15 Gy SBRT to primary tumor, nephrectomy 4 weeks later. Sequencing was performed on blood, taken from a patient whose treatment included radiotherapy and nephrectomy. The receptor's source is a man aged 60 to 75 with renal cell carcinoma.

In DNA form, the CDR3 reads TGTGCCATCATGCCAGGGACCGACCCCACCGGGGAGCTGTTTTTT. It translates to CAIMPGTDPTGELFF. V gene TRBV10-3 combines with J gene TRBJ2-2; D is perhaps TRBD1 or TRBD2 (5 bases each). V lost 7 bases and J 4 bases, leaving 16 bases between the germline ends. Germline V gives CDR1 ENHRY, CDR2 SYGVKD. This CDR3 comprises 15 residues.